This TCR beta chain derives from a study of low-dose radiotherapy and immunotherapy resistance in tumors. Study-level information: Cohort 2 received 1 Gy per fraction every two weeks, totaling 13 Gy over 26 weeks. Given every two weeks, intravenous cyclophosphamide 200 mg/m2 preceded radiation and immunotherapy by one day.

Primers targeting TRAV and TRBV primed first-strand cDNA, covering alpha and beta chains. TCRs were amplified for about 18 PCR cycles with a constant-region primer and V-primer adapter. Researchers amplified the isolated mRNA using in vitro transcription. TCRdb re-called the reads through MiXCR, storing one row per CDR3 protein. The sample has around 84,000 distinct CDR3 sequences; about a sixth are singletons. Germline values: CDR1 SGDLS, CDR2 YYNGEE. Trimming took 0 bases from V and 5 from J; bases not matched to a gene: 7. CDR3 length equals 15 residues. At least ten counts were recorded for this clonotype. Time point given: after trial treatment. Stated treatment: LDRT plus nivolumab, ipilimumab, low-dose cyclophosphamide and aspirin (RACIN trial).

The sample consisted of PBMCs, taken after low-dose radiotherapy plus immunotherapy. The rearrangement uses TRBV9 and TRBJ1-1; TRBD1 aligns across 7 bases. The receptor was isolated from a male donor with prostate cancer. The CDR3 reads CASSVVGGGRTEAFF. CDR3 bases: TGTGCCAGCAGCGTAGTGGGAGGGGGCAGGACTGAAGCTTTCTTT.